This T cell receptor beta chain was sequenced for a study of blood T cell repertoires in COVID-19. Looking at the study overall: Researchers got acute and convalescent COVID-19 samples from the United States, Italy and Spain. Nucleic acid was either cDNA or gDNA, and it came from T cells, B-cell-depleted T cells, or PBMCs.

This clone was picked up one time. Original analysis: Amplified reference gene primers provided the basis for estimating nucleated cell counts. The repertoire was sequenced with immunoSEQ multiplex PCR; TCRdb's copy has only in-frame clones and lacks some. V, J and clone size are taken as reported in that table, and D and trimming were inferred from the DNA itself. The sample holds around 100,000 clones, roughly 72% seen once. The CDR3 loop spans 16 amino acids. CDR1 and CDR2 from the germline V gene are SGHDT and YYEEEE. V trimming: 4 bases; J trimming: 2 bases; junction bases outside the gene matches: 10.

The TCR originated in a man older than 75 with acute or convalescent COVID-19. The J gene is TRBJ2-3, the V gene TRBV5-6, with 7 bases fitting TRBD1. Sequences were obtained from peripheral blood. The CDR3 bases are TGTGCCAGCAGCACACTAACAGGGGAATACACAGATACGCAGTATTTT. Residues: CASSTLTGEYTDTQYF.